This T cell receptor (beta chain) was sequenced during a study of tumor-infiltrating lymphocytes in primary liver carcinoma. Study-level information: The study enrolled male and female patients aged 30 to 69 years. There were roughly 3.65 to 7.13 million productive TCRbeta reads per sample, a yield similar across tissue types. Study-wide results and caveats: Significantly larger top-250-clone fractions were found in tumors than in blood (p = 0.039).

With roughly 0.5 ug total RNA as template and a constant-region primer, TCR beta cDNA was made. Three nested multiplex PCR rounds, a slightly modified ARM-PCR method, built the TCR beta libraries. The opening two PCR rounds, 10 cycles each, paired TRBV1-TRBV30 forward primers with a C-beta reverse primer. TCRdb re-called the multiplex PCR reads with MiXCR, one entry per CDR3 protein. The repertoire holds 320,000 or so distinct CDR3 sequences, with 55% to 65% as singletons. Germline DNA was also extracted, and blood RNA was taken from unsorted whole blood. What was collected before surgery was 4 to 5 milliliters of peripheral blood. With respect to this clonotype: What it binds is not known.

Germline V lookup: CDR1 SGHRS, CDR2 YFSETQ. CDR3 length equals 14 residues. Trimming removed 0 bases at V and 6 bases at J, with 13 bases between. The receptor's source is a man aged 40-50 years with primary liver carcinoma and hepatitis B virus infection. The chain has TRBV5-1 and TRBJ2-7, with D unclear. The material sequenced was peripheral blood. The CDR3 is CASSLGDVNCEQYF. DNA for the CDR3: TGCGCCAGCAGCTTGGGAGACGTAAACTGCGAGCAGTACTTC.